These T cell receptor beta chains were read from a single sample in a study of CD8 T cells in ankylosing spondylitis. TCRdb recomputed calls from the 5' RACE reads with MiXCR, one row per CDR3 protein. The table records roughly 200,000 distinct CDR3 sequences, approximately 24% of them present only once. Specimen: blood, either unsorted or a sorted T cell fraction (not recorded which). Source of these receptors: a male donor with ankylosing spondylitis or in good health (not recorded which). Both conserved end residues are part of each CDR3. A D gene is named only where the DNA matches it firmly. Expanded clones are given a class, and other clones once, few, many or no size at all.

D	J	V	length	size	CDR3	DNA
TRBD1	TRBJ1-5	TRBV12-3/TRBV12-4	14	many	CASSDTGGNQPQHF	TGTGCCAGCAGTGATACAGGGGGCAATCAGCCCCAGCATTTT
TRBD2	TRBJ2-7	TRBV4-1	19	few	CASSQNRLAGRPLGYEQYF	TGCGCCAGCAGCCAAAACCGACTAGCGGGACGGCCGCTGGGTTACGAGCAGTACTTC
NA	TRBJ2-5	TRBV24-1	17	many	CATTERCPGAKVETQYF	TGTGCCACCACCGAGCGGTGCCCAGGGGCGAAAGTGGAGACCCAGTACTTC
TRBD2	TRBJ2-7	TRBV20-1	16	NA	CSARGLAGGPYYEQYF	TGCAGTGCTAGAGGACTAGCGGGGGGTCCCTACTACGAGCAGTACTTC
NA	TRBJ2-5	TRBV29-1	13	NA	CSVRQGRWETQYF	TGCAGCGTTAGGCAGGGGAGATGGGAGACCCAGTACTTC
NA	TRBJ1-2	TRBV5-1	13	many	CASSSGTGVGYTF	TGCGCCAGCAGCTCGGGAACGGGAGTTGGCTACACCTTC
NA	TRBJ1-1	TRBV28	18	many	CASSSPAGGLLLGTEAFF	TGTGCCAGCAGTTCCCCGGCTGGGGGATTACTTTTAGGCACTGAAGCTTTCTTT
NA	TRBJ2-3	TRBV29-1	16	NA	CSVASRDTHGTDTQYF	TGCAGCGTTGCCTCCAGGGACACCCATGGCACAGATACGCAGTATTTT
NA	TRBJ2-7	TRBV29-1	14	NA	CSVISRVTSYEQYF	TGCAGCGTGATCTCGAGGGTAACCTCCTACGAGCAGTACTTC
TRBD1	TRBJ2-7	TRBV20-1	18	NA	CSARSGTGGRGSSYEQYF	TGCAGTGCTCGTTCCGGGACAGGGGGCCGCGGGAGCTCCTACGAGCAGTACTTC
NA	TRBJ2-2	TRBV10-3	15	many	CAISETGRGTGELFF	TGTGCCATCAGTGAGACAGGGCGGGGCACCGGGGAGCTGTTTTTT
NA	TRBJ1-1	TRBV4-1	13	many	CASSPRQVTEAFF	TGCGCCAGCAGCCCCCGGCAGGTCACTGAAGCTTTCTTT
NA	TRBJ2-3	TRBV29-1	13	few	CSVGAGWSDTQYF	TGCAGCGTTGGCGCTGGGTGGTCGGATACGCAGTATTTT
NA	TRBJ2-1	TRBV7-2	16	once	CASSFSGPWGYNEQFF	TGTGCCAGCAGCTTTAGTGGGCCCTGGGGCTACAATGAGCAGTTCTTC
NA	TRBJ2-1	TRBV2	13	NA	CASSEGPDGEQFF	TGTGCCAGCAGTGAGGGTCCCGACGGTGAGCAGTTCTTC
NA	TRBJ2-5	TRBV18	16	few	CASSPPRSGFKETQYF	TGTGCCAGCTCACCACCGCGGAGCGGATTCAAAGAGACCCAGTACTTC
NA	TRBJ2-2	TRBV5-1	14	NA	CASSLGERAGELFF	TGCGCCAGCAGCTTGGGCGAGAGAGCCGGGGAGCTGTTTTTT
NA	TRBJ2-1	TRBV6-1	15	NA	CASSRAPLIYNEQFF	TGTGCCAGCAGCAGAGCCCCTTTAATTTACAATGAGCAGTTCTTC
NA	TRBJ1-1	TRBV19	12	few	CASSSEGPEAFF	TGTGCCAGTAGTTCCGAGGGACCTGAAGCTTTCTTT
TRBD1	TRBJ2-3	TRBV29-1	14	NA	CSVGQGFLADTQYF	TGCAGCGTGGGACAGGGTTTCTTAGCGGATACGCAGTATTTT
TRBD1	TRBJ1-3	TRBV6-5	16	many	CASSDSGDSSGNTIYF	TGTGCCAGCAGTGACTCAGGGGACAGCTCTGGAAACACCATATATTTT
NA	TRBJ1-2	TRBV10-3	14	few	CAISESAGLDGYTF	TGTGCCATCAGTGAGTCAGCAGGGCTAGATGGCTACACCTTC
NA	TRBJ1-2	TRBV18	14	once	CASSPPTQGYGYTF	TGTGCCAGCTCACCACCGACGCAGGGGTATGGCTACACCTTC
NA	TRBJ1-2	TRBV29-1	13	many	CSVEGRVNYGYTF	TGCAGCGTTGAAGGCAGGGTAAACTATGGCTACACCTTC
TRBD2	TRBJ2-7	TRBV6-5	16	few	CASSYRGGRTTYDQYF	TGTGCCAGCAGTTACCGAGGCGGGAGGACAACCTACGACCAGTACTTC
TRBD2	TRBJ2-3	TRBV6-5	18	NA	CASSYSNFGGRSTDTQYF	TGTGCCAGCAGTTACTCGAATTTTGGCGGGAGGTCCACAGATACGCAGTATTTT
TRBD1	TRBJ2-2	TRBV20-1	12	NA	CSADRGHGELFF	TGCAGTGCTGACAGGGGTCACGGGGAGCTGTTTTTT
NA	TRBJ2-1	TRBV5-1	15	many	CASSLGGISKDEQFF	TGCGCCAGCAGCTTGGGTGGTATTTCGAAGGATGAGCAGTTCTTC
TRBD2	TRBJ2-1	TRBV4-1	18	few	CASSQYNGTSETYNEQFF	TGCGCCAGCAGCCAATATAACGGGACTAGCGAGACCTACAATGAGCAGTTCTTC
NA	TRBJ2-1	TRBV20-1	12	NA	CSARVSYNEQFF	TGCAGTGCTAGAGTTTCCTACAATGAGCAGTTCTTC
NA	TRBJ2-2	TRBV9	14	once	CASSVGLAIGELFF	TGTGCCAGCAGCGTAGGTTTGGCTATCGGGGAGCTGTTTTTT
NA	TRBJ1-5	TRBV5-1	14	NA	CASSTGQSDQPQHF	TGCGCCAGCAGCACCGGACAGTCCGATCAGCCCCAGCATTTT
TRBD1	TRBJ2-7	TRBV29-1	15	NA	CSVEGGQSSSYEQYF	TGCAGCGTTGAAGGGGGACAGTCAAGCTCCTACGAGCAGTACTTC
NA	TRBJ2-1	TRBV6-5	16	many	CASSYSTGATREEQFF	TGTGCCAGCAGTTACTCGACGGGGGCTACAAGAGAAGAGCAGTTCTTC
NA	TRBJ1-1	TRBV4-3	17	NA	CASSQDWGTGGRTEAFF	TGCGCCAGCAGCCAAGATTGGGGAACCGGGGGTCGTACTGAAGCTTTCTTT
NA	TRBJ1-5	TRBV7-2	13	few	CASSRSTNQPQHF	TGTGCCAGCAGCCGATCGACAAATCAGCCCCAGCATTTT
TRBD2	TRBJ2-1	TRBV6-1	14	many	CASKLAGSYNEQFF	TGTGCCAGCAAGCTAGCGGGCTCCTACAATGAGCAGTTCTTC
NA	TRBJ2-1	TRBV20-1	13	NA	CSAMGGGGWEQFF	TGCAGTGCCATGGGGGGAGGAGGCTGGGAGCAGTTCTTC
NA	TRBJ2-3	TRBV5-1	13	many	CASSIVPADTQYF	TGCGCCAGCAGTATCGTGCCCGCGGATACGCAGTATTTT
TRBD2	TRBJ2-2	TRBV7-9	16	many	CASSPSGRMNTGELFF	TGTGCCAGCAGCCCAAGCGGGAGGATGAACACCGGGGAGCTGTTTTTT
NA	TRBJ2-3	TRBV12-3/TRBV12-4	15	NA	CASTPNPGVSDTQYF	TGTGCCAGCACCCCAAACCCCGGAGTTTCAGATACGCAGTATTTT
NA	TRBJ2-7	TRBV6-1	15	NA	CASSGRDFFSYEQYF	TGTGCCAGCAGTGGGCGGGACTTCTTCTCCTACGAGCAGTACTTC
TRBD2	TRBJ2-7	TRBV4-2	19	NA	CASSTERGLAGVGGSEQYF	TGTGCCAGCAGCACCGAAAGGGGACTAGCGGGAGTAGGGGGATCGGAGCAGTACTTC
TRBD2	TRBJ2-1	TRBV15	18	many	CATSRGLAGGPSYNEQFF	TGTGCCACCAGCAGGGGACTAGCGGGAGGGCCTTCCTACAATGAGCAGTTCTTC
NA	TRBJ1-5	TRBV7-2	14	many	CASGVRGRDQPQHF	TGTGCCAGCGGGGTACGAGGGAGGGATCAGCCCCAGCATTTT
NA	TRBJ2-6	TRBV6-5	15	many	CASSYLVSGANVLTF	TGTGCCAGCAGTTACCTGGTCTCTGGGGCCAACGTCCTGACTTTC
TRBD2	TRBJ2-4	TRBV18	15	many	CASSPPRGAKNIQYF	TGTGCCAGCTCACCACCGCGGGGGGCCAAAAACATTCAGTACTTC
TRBD1	TRBJ1-6	TRBV3-1	15	NA	CASSHLGQGRSPLHF	TGTGCCAGCAGCCATCTGGGACAGGGGCGTTCACCCCTCCACTTT
TRBD1	TRBJ2-1	TRBV6-5	16	NA	CASSWGTAIINNEQFF	TGTGCCAGCAGTTGGGGGACAGCCATAATTAACAATGAGCAGTTCTTC
NA	TRBJ2-3	TRBV7-2	13	many	CASSLYGGDTQYF	TGTGCCAGCAGCTTATATGGGGGGGATACGCAGTATTTT
TRBD1	TRBJ1-1	TRBV20-1	12	few	CSARTGGSEAFF	TGCAGTGCGCGGACAGGGGGGTCCGAAGCTTTCTTT
NA	TRBJ2-2	TRBV20-1	15	NA	CSARYRGTNTGELFF	TGCAGTGCTAGATATCGGGGAACGAACACCGGGGAGCTGTTTTTT
TRBD2	TRBJ2-3	TRBV7-3	15	NA	CASSPKTSGKDTQYF	TGTGCCAGCAGTCCTAAAACTAGCGGGAAGGATACGCAGTATTTT
TRBD1	TRBJ1-4	TRBV6-1	13	NA	CASRARGLEKLFF	TGTGCCAGCAGGGCCAGGGGGCTTGAAAAACTGTTTTTT
TRBD1	TRBJ2-1	TRBV11-1	16	NA	CASSLGQGPSNNEQFF	TGTGCCAGCAGCTTAGGACAGGGTCCTTCTAACAATGAGCAGTTCTTC
NA	TRBJ1-1	TRBV6-5	13	many	CASSYRVRGEAFF	TGTGCCAGCAGTTACAGGGTGAGGGGTGAAGCTTTCTTT
NA	TRBJ1-6	TRBV6-1	13	few	CASRAVKNSPLHF	TGTGCCAGTAGGGCAGTGAAGAATTCACCCCTCCACTTT
NA	TRBJ2-7	TRBV12-3/TRBV12-4	16	NA	CASSLSVVGLAYEQYF	TGTGCCAGCAGTTTAAGCGTTGTGGGACTTGCCTACGAGCAGTACTTC